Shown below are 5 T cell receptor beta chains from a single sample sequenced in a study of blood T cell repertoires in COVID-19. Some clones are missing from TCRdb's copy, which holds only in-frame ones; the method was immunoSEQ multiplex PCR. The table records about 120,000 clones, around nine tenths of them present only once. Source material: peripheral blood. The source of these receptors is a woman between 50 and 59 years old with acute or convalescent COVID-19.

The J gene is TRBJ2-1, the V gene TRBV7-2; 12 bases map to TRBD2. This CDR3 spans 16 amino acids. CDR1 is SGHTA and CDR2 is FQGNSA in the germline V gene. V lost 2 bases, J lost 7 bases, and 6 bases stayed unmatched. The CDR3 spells CASSLKLAGGSNEQFF. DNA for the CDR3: TGTGCCAGCAGCTTAAAGCTAGCGGGGGGGAGTAATGAGCAGTTCTTC.

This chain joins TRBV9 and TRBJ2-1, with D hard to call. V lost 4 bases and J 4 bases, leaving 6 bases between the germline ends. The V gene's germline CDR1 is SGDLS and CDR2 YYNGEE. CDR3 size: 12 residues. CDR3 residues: CASSPRYNEQFF. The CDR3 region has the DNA TGTGCCAGCAGCCCTAGGTACAATGAGCAGTTCTTC.

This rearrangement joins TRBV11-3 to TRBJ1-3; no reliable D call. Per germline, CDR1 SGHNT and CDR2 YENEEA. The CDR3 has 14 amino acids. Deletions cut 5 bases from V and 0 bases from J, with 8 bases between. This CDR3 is CASSPSISGNTIYF. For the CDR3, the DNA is TGTGCCAGCAGCCCCAGTATCTCTGGAAACACCATATATTTT.

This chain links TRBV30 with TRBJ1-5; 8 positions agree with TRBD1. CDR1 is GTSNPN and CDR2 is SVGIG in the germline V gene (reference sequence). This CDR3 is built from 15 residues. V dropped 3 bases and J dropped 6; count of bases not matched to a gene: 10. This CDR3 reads CAWSRTGSISQPQHF. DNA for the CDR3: TGTGCCTGGAGCCGGACAGGGTCAATCAGTCAGCCCCAGCATTTT.

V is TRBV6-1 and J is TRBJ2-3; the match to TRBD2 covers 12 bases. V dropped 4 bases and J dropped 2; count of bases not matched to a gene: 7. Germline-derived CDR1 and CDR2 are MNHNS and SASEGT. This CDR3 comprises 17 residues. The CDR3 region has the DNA TGTGCCAGCAGTGCTAGCGGGGGGGCGGTGGACACAGATACGCAGTATTTT. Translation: CASSASGGAVDTDTQYF.